The subject of this entry is one T cell receptor beta chain. As yet, its antigen is unknown. The source of the sample is a study of cytomegalovirus exposure and HLA in healthy donors. Study-level points and caveats: In an earlier analysis, most TCR beta V segments were productive about 87% or about 30% of the time. A later analysis associated 16,951 TCR beta sequences with HLA alleles at a 0.05 false discovery rate.

The PCR ran on 60 Vbeta and 13 Jbeta primers. Sequencing used immunoSEQ multiplex PCR; TCRdb keeps in-frame clones, though not all of them. The profile shows over 150,000 clones, approximately 88% of them singletons. The material sequenced was PBMCs. The clonotype comes from a boy aged 2-15 years in good health and CMV-seronegative.

The CDR3 sequence: CASSSGTGPSYEQYF. For the CDR3, the DNA is TGTGCCAGCAGCTCGGGGACAGGGCCCTCCTACGAGCAGTACTTC. The chain combines TRBV7-9 with TRBJ2-7; TRBD1 aligns across 9 bases. The ends lost 4 bases at V and 0 bases at J; junction bases unmatched: 4. Germline V gene lookup returns CDR1 SEHNR and CDR2 FQNEAQ (reference sequence). This CDR3 spans 15 amino acids.